The source of this T cell receptor beta chain is a study of beta chain features in type 1 diabetes. At the level of the study: Cell yields, gender and age were comparable in patients and healthy donors.

CD45RO/CCR7/CD25/CD127/CD95/CD27 staining was used to isolate CD4+ naive, central memory, regulatory and stem cell-like memory cells by sorting. Expressed TCRB transcripts were sequenced, since all the RNA that had been isolated was reverse transcribed. Sequencing was performed with immunoSEQ multiplex PCR; in TCRdb, only in-frame clones are kept and a portion is missing. Of approximately 160,000 clones listed, over 7.5% are singletons. The germline V gene has CDR1 MNHNS and CDR2 SASEGT. This CDR3 region has 14 residues. The V segment lost 6 bases and the J segment 5 bases; nucleotides outside the gene matches: 4.

This sequence joins TRBV6-1 and TRBJ1-5, with 10 bases lining up with TRBD1. Sequencing was performed on central memory CD4+ T cells from blood. This clonotype was sampled from a man aged 18 to 29 in good health. The CDR3 region has the DNA TGTGCCAGCAGGCCGGGACAGGGGTATCAGCCCCAGCATTTT. This sequence encodes CASRPGQGYQPQHF.